Below, 10 T cell receptor beta chains from the same sample are listed, as sequenced in a study of follicular helper T cells after annual influenza vaccination. Time point indicated: 2015-2016 season, 7 days after influenza vaccination. TCRdb keeps only in-frame clones here, not all; method: immunoSEQ multiplex PCR. The repertoire consists of 6,500 to 8,000 clones, with approximately 91% occurring once and the leading ten covering 0.69%. The material sequenced was CXCR5+ CD38- circulating T follicular helper cells from blood, taken 7 days after influenza vaccination. Described subset: circulating Tfh, non-naive CD4+CXCR5+PD-1+ (ICOS+CD38+ or ICOS-CD38-). The receptors shown here come from an adult who received the influenza vaccine.

The chain combines TRBV30 with TRBJ1-2, with D unclear. Trimming cost V 0 bases and J 4 bases, with 12 bases left between them. From germline, CDR1 is GTSNPN and CDR2 SVGIG (reference sequence). This CDR3 has 14 amino acids. The CDR3 region has the DNA TGTGCCTGGAGTGTACAAGGGCGCAGCTATGGCTACACCTTC. Its translation is CAWSVQGRSYGYTF.

The V gene is TRBV25-1, the J gene TRBJ2-5; 8 bases fit TRBD2. This CDR3 has 16 residues. The junction had 7 bases not matched to a gene; V was cut back by 2 bases and J by 2 bases. Germline V gene data show CDR1 as MGHDK and CDR2 as SYGVNS. Here the CDR3 DNA reads TGTGCCAGCAGTGAAGTGGGAGTAGCGGGGCAAGAGACCCAGTACTTC. The encoded protein is CASSEVGVAGQETQYF.

V and J are TRBV2 and TRBJ1-5, with D unresolved. The germline V gene encodes CDR1 SNHLY and CDR2 FYNNEI. Trimming took off 7 bases at V and 3 bases at J, with 13 bases between the two ends. This CDR3 spans 14 amino acids. CDR3 nucleotides: TGTGCCAGCACCCCCCGGGCTAACAATCAGCCCCAGCATTTT. Translation: CASTPRANNQPQHF.

This clone has a single count. The J gene is TRBJ2-7, the V gene TRBV27, with no clear D. The V end was cut by 4 bases, the J end by 3 bases, with 10 bases between. In germline, CDR1 is MNHEY, CDR2 SMNVEV (reference sequence). This CDR3 is built from 13 residues. CDR3: CASSSRTGYEQYF. The CDR3 bases are TGTGCCAGCAGTTCCCGGACCGGCTACGAGCAGTACTTC.

This chain joins TRBV6-5 and TRBJ2-5; 9 bases map to TRBD1. V was pared by 5 bases and J by 9 bases, with 13 bases of the junction left unmatched. The CDR3 contains 15 residues. Germline CDR1 and CDR2: MNHEY and SVGAGI. CDR3 sequence (DNA): TGTGCCAGCAGTGCACCGGGACAGGGTCGTGTTGCCCAGTACTTC. This encodes CASSAPGQGRVAQYF.

The V gene is TRBV6-1, the J gene TRBJ1-1; D gene ambiguous. Germline loops: CDR1 MNHNS, CDR2 SASEGT. This CDR3 is 12 amino acids long. The ends were cut back, 2 bases at V and 6 bases at J, with 7 bases in the middle. The DNA of the CDR3 is TGTGCCAGCAGTGAAAGACCAGCTGAAGCTTTCTTT. Its protein product is CASSERPAEAFF.

This clone was found once. V gene TRBV6-4 combines with J gene TRBJ2-1; 9 bases map to TRBD2. The CDR3 has 15 amino acids. Germline assignment: CDR1 MRHNA and CDR2 SNTAGT. Trimming cost V 3 bases and J 2 bases; bases outside gene matches: 2. CDR3 coding DNA: TGTGCCAGCAGTGAAATAGCGGGAGCCTACAATGAGCAGTTCTTC. Protein: CASSEIAGAYNEQFF.

The chain joins TRBV5-8 to TRBJ2-5; 9 bases align to TRBD1. V trimming: 0 bases; J trimming: 5 bases; junction bases outside the gene matches: 14. The CDR3 is 18 amino acids. Per the germline V gene, CDR1 is SGHTS and CDR2 is YDEGEE. CDR3 sequence: CASSLGLFRGDRGETQYF. The CDR3 bases are TGTGCCAGCAGCTTGGGACTCTTTCGGGGTGACAGGGGGGAGACCCAGTACTTC.

The chain joins TRBV7-2 to TRBJ1-5, with D unclear. Germline lookup yields CDR1 SGHTA and CDR2 FQGNSA. With 3 bases removed from V and 3 bases from J, the gap between germline ends came to 12 bases. This CDR3 is 15 amino acids long. CDR3 amino acids: CASSFSSGTNQPQHF. Here the CDR3 DNA reads TGTGCCAGCAGCTTTTCTTCAGGAACCAATCAGCCCCAGCATTTT.

This chain connects TRBV14 to TRBJ2-3, with D uncertain. The germline V gene encodes CDR1 SGHDN and CDR2 FVKESK. This CDR3 has 12 amino acids. Trimming took 4 bases from V and 6 from J, leaving 8 bases between them. CDR3 in amino acids: CASSLTWDTQYF. Written as DNA, the CDR3 is TGTGCCAGCAGCCTCACATGGGATACGCAGTATTTT. The whole variable domain, filled in from reference TRBV14 and TRBJ2-3, reads EAGVTQFPSHSVIEKGQTVTLRCDPISGHDNLYWYRRVMGKEIKFLLHFVKESKQDESGMPNNRFLAERTGGTYSTLKVQPAELEDSGVYFCASSLTWDTQYFGPGTRLTVL.